This TCR beta chain was sequenced in a study of blood T cell repertoires in COVID-19. About the research overall: The United States, Italy and Spain provided the acute and convalescent COVID-19 samples. The analysed material was cDNA or gDNA that came from T cells, B-cell-depleted T cells, or PBMCs.

In the authors' workflow: Amplification from reference gene primers served as the basis for estimated nucleated cell counts. Clones were read by immunoSEQ multiplex PCR, and TCRdb kept only the in-frame ones, dropping some. The V and J calls and clone size come from that table; D and trimming were worked out from the DNA. The sample holds just over 300,000 clones, about 90% seen once. CDR3 size: 14 residues. The germline V and J ends were trimmed by 1 base and 6 bases, with 10 bases remaining between them. The germline gives CDR1 MNHNS, CDR2 SASEGT. The source is a man younger than 35 with active or convalescent COVID-19. The rearrangement uses TRBV6-1 and TRBJ2-1; D possibly corresponds to TRBD1 (6 bases). The sequenced sample consisted of peripheral blood. CDR3: CASSEDRVANEQFF. The CDR3, as DNA: TGTGCCAGCAGTGAAGACAGGGTAGCCAATGAGCAGTTCTTC.